This TCR beta chain was recovered during a study of Graves' ophthalmopathy and Graves' hyperthyroidism. Amplification of the TCR beta CDR3 regions used RNA transcripts (as template). HTBI primers primed a first-round RT-PCR, and a second-round multiplex PCR followed. TCRdb called the multiplex PCR reads again in MiXCR, with one record for every CDR3 protein. Here the sample spans hundreds of thousands of distinct CDR3 sequences, roughly 21% being singletons. This clonotype was counted a few times. Its antigen is not identified. Enrollment excluded any patients with other autoimmune diseases, uncontrolled infections, pregnancy or lactation. Overall study findings and caveats: Most thyroid clonotypes with frequency above 0.001 were detected in blood too.

The source is a woman aged 45 to 65 with Graves' ophthalmopathy. Specimen: peripheral blood.

CDR3 sequence reads: CASSLYGWQETQYF. In DNA form, the CDR3 reads TGTGCCAGCAGCTTATACGGGTGGCAAGAGACCCAGTACTTC. The chain has TRBV11-1 and TRBJ2-5; D gene unclear. CDR3 length: 14 residues. Looked up from germline, CDR1 is SGHAT and CDR2 is FQDESV (reference sequence). The V and J ends lost 2 bases and 2 bases respectively, with 9 bases between them. The full variable domain, completed using reference TRBV11-1 and TRBJ2-5, is EAEVAQSPRYKITEKSQAVAFWCDPISGHATLYWYRQILGQGPELLVQFQDESVVDDSQLPKDRFSAERLKGVDSTLKIQPAELGDSAMYLCASSLYGWQETQYFGPGTRLLVL.